Each of the 8 T cell receptor beta chains below was sequenced from the same sample in a study of shared clonotypes between healthy human individuals. Profiled with immunoSEQ multiplex PCR; TCRdb holds only in-frame clones, not every one. The sample yields 1.5 million to 2.5 million clones, about 95% seen once. CD8 cells regarded as naive lacked CD45RO, were positively chosen for CCR7, and omitted terminally differentiated effector memory CD45RA+ cells. Sequencing was done on a sample of naive CD8+ T cells sorted from blood. These receptor sequences come from a man in his late teens or twenties in good health.

The V call is TRBV30, the J call TRBJ2-2; TRBD1 matches 8 bases. This CDR3 region has 14 residues. Looked up from germline, CDR1 is GTSNPN and CDR2 is SVGIG (reference sequence). After removal of 1 base from V and 7 bases from J, the junction contained 5 bases not matched to a gene. DNA for the CDR3: TGTGCCTGGAGTGATCAGGGGGCGGGCGGGGAGCTGTTTTTT. Protein: CAWSDQGAGGELFF.

The chain couples TRBV9 to TRBJ2-1; D is unclear. The CDR3 is 11 amino acids. Trimming removed 4 bases at V and 5 bases at J, with 4 bases between. Germline lookup yields CDR1 SGDLS and CDR2 YYNGEE. CDR3 amino acids: CASSLNNEQFF. CDR3 coding DNA: TGTGCCAGCAGCCTAAACAATGAGCAGTTCTTC.

The V gene is TRBV10-3, the J gene TRBJ2-2; 9 positions agree with TRBD2. Germline lookup yields CDR1 ENHRY and CDR2 SYGVKD. V lost 3 bases to trimming and J lost 6 bases; unmatched junction nucleotides: 8. This CDR3 region has 16 residues. CDR3 amino acids: CAISDGGSGRAGELFF. The CDR3 DNA is TGTGCCATCAGTGATGGAGGTAGCGGGAGAGCCGGGGAGCTGTTTTTT.

This clone was detected only once. The rearrangement joins TRBV6-1 to TRBJ1-4; perhaps TRBD1 as D (5 bases). CDR1 is MNHNS and CDR2 is SASEGT in the germline V gene. The CDR3 is made up of 17 amino acids. V dropped 2 bases and J dropped 6 bases, with 19 bases sitting between them. The CDR3 sequence: CASSEYPLDIGYEKLFF. The DNA of the CDR3 is TGTGCCAGCAGTGAATACCCTCTGGACATTGGATATGAAAAACTGTTTTTT.

This clone has just one count. The chain has TRBV10-3 and TRBJ2-2, with D perhaps TRBD2 (6 bases). The CDR3 has 15 amino acids. Per the germline V gene, CDR1 is ENHRY and CDR2 is SYGVKD. The V end was cut by 0 bases, the J end by 8 bases, with 13 bases between. The CDR3 sequence is CAISESGMGTGELFF. CDR3 coding DNA: TGTGCCATCAGTGAGTCCGGTATGGGGACTGGGGAGCTGTTTTTT.

J is TRBJ2-7 and V is TRBV6-4; 8 positions match TRBD2. Germline CDR1 is MRHNA and CDR2 is SNTAGT. Trimming removed 4 bases from V and 2 bases from J; junction bases left unmatched: 1. This CDR3 is built from 13 residues. CDR3 protein: CASSVGLAYEQYF. CDR3 nucleotides: TGTGCCAGCAGTGTGGGACTAGCCTACGAGCAGTACTTC.

The chain joins TRBV7-8 to TRBJ1-1; D may be TRBD1 (6 bases). CDR3 length: 14 amino acids. Trimming removed 5 bases at V and 2 bases at J, with 12 bases between. The germline V gene encodes CDR1 SGHVS and CDR2 FQNEAQ. CDR3 nucleotides: TGTGCCAGCAGCCTACTACAGGGCAACACTGAAGCTTTCTTT. Translating gives CASSLLQGNTEAFF.

The chain uses TRBV19 and TRBJ1-5; D is perhaps TRBD1 (5 bases). Germline assignment: CDR1 LNHDA and CDR2 SQIVND (reference sequence). This CDR3 spans 14 amino acids. Trimming took off 3 bases at V and 10 bases at J, with 16 bases between the two ends. The CDR3 nucleotides read TGTGCCAGTAGTATCCGGGACGGATCCTCCCCCCAGCATTTT. This encodes CASSIRDGSSPQHF.